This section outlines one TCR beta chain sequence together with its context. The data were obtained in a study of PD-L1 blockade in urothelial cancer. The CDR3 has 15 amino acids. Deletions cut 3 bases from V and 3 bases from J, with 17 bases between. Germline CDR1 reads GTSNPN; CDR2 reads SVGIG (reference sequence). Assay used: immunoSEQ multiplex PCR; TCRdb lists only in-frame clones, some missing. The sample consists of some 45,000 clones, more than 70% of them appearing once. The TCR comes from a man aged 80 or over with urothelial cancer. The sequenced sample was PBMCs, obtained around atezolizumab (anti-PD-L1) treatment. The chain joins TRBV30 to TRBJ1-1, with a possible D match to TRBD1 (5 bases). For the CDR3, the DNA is TGTGCCTGGAGAGGATGGGGGGGTAGGGACACTGAAGCTTTCTTT. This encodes CAWRGWGGRDTEAFF.